The entry below gives a single T cell receptor (beta chain) sequence along with its context. The data originate from a study of T cell changes during pregnancy in multiple sclerosis. The germline gives CDR1 MNHEY, CDR2 SMNVEV (reference sequence). The CDR3 consists of 13 residues. J was trimmed by 8 bases and V by 3 bases; bases with no gene match: 4. The table came from immunoSEQ multiplex PCR; TCRdb's copy has only in-frame clones and leaves some out. The data hold 50,000 or so clones, with about 93% observed a single time. The clonotype was recovered from a female donor with multiple sclerosis, enrolled in a pregnancy study. Specimen: CD4+ T cells from peripheral blood mononuclear cells, collected in the second trimester of pregnancy. V usage is TRBV27 and J usage is TRBJ1-1; 9 nucleotides line up with TRBD1. This CDR3 reads CASSFLGQGEAFF. CDR3 sequence (DNA): TGTGCCAGCAGTTTTTTGGGACAGGGCGAAGCTTTCTTT.